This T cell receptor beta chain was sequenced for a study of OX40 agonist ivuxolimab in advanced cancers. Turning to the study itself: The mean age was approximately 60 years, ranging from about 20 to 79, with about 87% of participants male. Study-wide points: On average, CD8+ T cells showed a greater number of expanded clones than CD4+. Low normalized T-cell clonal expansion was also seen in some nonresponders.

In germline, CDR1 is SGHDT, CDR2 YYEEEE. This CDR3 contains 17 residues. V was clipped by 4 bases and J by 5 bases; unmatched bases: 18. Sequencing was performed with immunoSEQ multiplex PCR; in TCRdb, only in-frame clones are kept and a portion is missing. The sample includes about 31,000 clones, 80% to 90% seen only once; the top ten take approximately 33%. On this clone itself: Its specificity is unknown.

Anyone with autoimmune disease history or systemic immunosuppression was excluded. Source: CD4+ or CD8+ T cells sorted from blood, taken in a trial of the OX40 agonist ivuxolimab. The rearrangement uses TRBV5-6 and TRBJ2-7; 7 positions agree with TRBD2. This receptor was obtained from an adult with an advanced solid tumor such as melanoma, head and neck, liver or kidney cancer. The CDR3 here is CASSRRAGPRPEHEQYF. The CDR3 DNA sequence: TGTGCCAGCAGCCGTCGAGCGGGGCCCCGGCCGGAGCACGAGCAGTACTTC.